This T cell receptor (beta chain) comes out of a study of cytomegalovirus exposure and HLA in healthy donors. This table comes from immunoSEQ multiplex PCR, and its TCRdb copy is limited to in-frame clones, with some not included. The table shows 120,000 or so clones, with roughly 90% occurring only once. This clone was recorded once. The sequence derives from a woman between 25 and 40 years old in good health and CMV-seropositive. The sample taken for sequencing was PBMCs.

The chain's CDR3 is CASSPGTVNTEAFF. As DNA, the CDR3 is TGTGCCAGCTCACCCGGGACAGTAAACACTGAAGCTTTCTTT. The V gene is TRBV18, the J gene TRBJ1-1; 7 nucleotides line up with TRBD1. The J segment lost 2 bases and the V segment lost 3 bases, leaving 3 bases of the junction unmatched. CDR1 is KGHSH and CDR2 is LQKENI in the germline V gene. The CDR3 is 14 amino acids.